This TCR beta chain was identified in a study of blood T cell repertoires in COVID-19. Looking at the study overall: T cells, B-cell-depleted T cells, or PBMCs supplied cDNA or gDNA.

This table comes from immunoSEQ multiplex PCR, and its TCRdb copy is limited to in-frame clones, with some not included. The data contain over 30,000 clones, around 90% of them singletons. Germline CDR1 LGHDT, CDR2 YNNKEL (reference sequence). The CDR3 contains 16 residues. V trimming: 4 bases; J trimming: 0 bases; junction bases outside the gene matches: 6. The source is an older man with acute or convalescent COVID-19. Input material: peripheral blood. V and J are TRBV3-1 (or the pseudogene TRBV3-2) and TRBJ1-3, with 7 bases identical to TRBD1. In DNA form, the CDR3 reads TGTGCCAGCAGCCTATGGACAGGCCACTCTGGAAACACCATATATTTT. Protein sequence: CASSLWTGHSGNTIYF.